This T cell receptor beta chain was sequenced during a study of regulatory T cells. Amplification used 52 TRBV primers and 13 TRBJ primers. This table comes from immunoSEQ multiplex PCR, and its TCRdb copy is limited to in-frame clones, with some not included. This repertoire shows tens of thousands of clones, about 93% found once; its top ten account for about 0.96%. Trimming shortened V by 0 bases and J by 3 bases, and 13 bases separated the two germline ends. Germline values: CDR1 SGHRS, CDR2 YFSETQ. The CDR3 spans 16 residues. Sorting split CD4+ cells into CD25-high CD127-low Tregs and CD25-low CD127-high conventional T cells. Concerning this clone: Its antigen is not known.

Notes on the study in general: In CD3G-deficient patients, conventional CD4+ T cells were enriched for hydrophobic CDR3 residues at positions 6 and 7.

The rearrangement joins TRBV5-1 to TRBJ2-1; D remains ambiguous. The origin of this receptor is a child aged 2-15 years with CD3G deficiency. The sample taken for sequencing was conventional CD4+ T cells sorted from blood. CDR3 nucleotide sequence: TGCGCCAGCAGCTTGGGTGGTTTAGAAGGCTACAATGAGCAGTTCTTC. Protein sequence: CASSLGGLEGYNEQFF.